In its sample, the clone carrying this T cell receptor (beta chain) was seen many times. TCRdb re-analyzed the PCR reads using MiXCR. The sample lists 20,000 to 25,000 clones, 24% occurring once. These data come from a study of metastatic and nonmetastatic thyroid tumors. Before thyroid surgery, none of the patients had received any treatment. Germline CDR1 is SGHVS and CDR2 is FNYEAQ. CDR3 length: 13 amino acids. V was trimmed by 4 bases and J by 0 bases, leaving 7 bases between them. This receptor was identified in a female donor with papillary thyroid cancer or a benign thyroid nodule (not recorded which). Some clones in this sample may be carry-over from other donors' samples. This sequence joins TRBV7-6 and TRBJ2-7; D call uncertain. The sample consisted of tumor tissue. The CDR3 spells CASSSLFSYEQYF. CDR3 nucleotides: TGTGCCAGCAGCTCCCTCTTCTCCTACGAGCAGTACTTC.